The T cell receptor beta chain described here comes from a study of OX40 agonist ivuxolimab in advanced cancers. At the level of the study: From about 23 to 85 years was the age range, with a mean of about 56 years, and around 83% were male. Participants could have had prior anti-PD-1, anti-PD-L1 or anti-CTLA-4 therapy, and approximately 40% had some. General study points: Circulating CD4+ and CD8+ T cells showed clonal expansion by week 6 at 0.1 to 3.0 mg/kg.

Assay used: immunoSEQ multiplex PCR; TCRdb lists only in-frame clones, some missing. The sample lists 25,000 to 35,000 clones; more than 85% were seen once. A note on this clone: Antigen: not known.

Germline CDR1 LGHNA, CDR2 YSLEER. CDR3 length: 14 residues. V lost 0 bases, J lost 2 bases, and 8 bases lay in between. This sequence joins TRBV4-3 and TRBJ2-7, with D hard to call. The clonotype was recovered from an adult with an advanced solid tumor such as melanoma, head and neck, liver or kidney cancer. The sample consisted of CD4+ or CD8+ T cells sorted from blood, taken in a trial of the OX40 agonist ivuxolimab. CDR3 residues: CASSQENAPYEQYF. As DNA, the CDR3 is TGCGCCAGCAGCCAAGAGAACGCCCCCTACGAGCAGTACTTC.